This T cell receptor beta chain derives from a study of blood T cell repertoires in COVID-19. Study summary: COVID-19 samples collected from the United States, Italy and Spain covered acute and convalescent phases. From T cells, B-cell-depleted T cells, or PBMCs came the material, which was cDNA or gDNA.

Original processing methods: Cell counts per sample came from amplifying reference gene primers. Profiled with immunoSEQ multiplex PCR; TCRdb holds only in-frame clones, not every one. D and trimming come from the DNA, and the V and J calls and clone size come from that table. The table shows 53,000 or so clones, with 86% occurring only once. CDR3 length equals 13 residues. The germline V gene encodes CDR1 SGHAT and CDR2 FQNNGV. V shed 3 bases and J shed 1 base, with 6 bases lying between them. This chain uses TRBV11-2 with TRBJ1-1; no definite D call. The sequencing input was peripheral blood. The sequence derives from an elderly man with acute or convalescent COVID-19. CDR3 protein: CASSFQANTEAFF. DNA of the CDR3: TGTGCCAGCAGCTTTCAAGCGAACACTGAAGCTTTCTTT.